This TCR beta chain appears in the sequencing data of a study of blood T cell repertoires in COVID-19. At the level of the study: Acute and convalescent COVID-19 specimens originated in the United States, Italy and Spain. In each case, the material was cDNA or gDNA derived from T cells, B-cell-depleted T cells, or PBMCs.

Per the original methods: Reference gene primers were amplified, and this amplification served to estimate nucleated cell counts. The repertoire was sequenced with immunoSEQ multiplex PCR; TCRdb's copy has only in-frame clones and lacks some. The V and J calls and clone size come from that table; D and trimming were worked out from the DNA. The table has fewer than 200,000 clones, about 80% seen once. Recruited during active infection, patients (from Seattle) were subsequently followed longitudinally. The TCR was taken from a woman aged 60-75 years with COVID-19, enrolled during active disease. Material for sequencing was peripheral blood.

This CDR3 reads CASSLASGNNNEQFF. The DNA for the CDR3 is TGTGCCAGCAGCTTAGCGTCAGGGAATAACAATGAGCAGTTCTTC. V usage is TRBV7-9 and J usage is TRBJ2-1, with D possibly TRBD1 on 5 matching bases. Germline V CDR1 and CDR2: SEHNR, FQNEAQ (reference sequence). With 0 bases removed from V and 5 bases from J, the gap between germline ends came to 11 bases. The CDR3 runs 15 residues.